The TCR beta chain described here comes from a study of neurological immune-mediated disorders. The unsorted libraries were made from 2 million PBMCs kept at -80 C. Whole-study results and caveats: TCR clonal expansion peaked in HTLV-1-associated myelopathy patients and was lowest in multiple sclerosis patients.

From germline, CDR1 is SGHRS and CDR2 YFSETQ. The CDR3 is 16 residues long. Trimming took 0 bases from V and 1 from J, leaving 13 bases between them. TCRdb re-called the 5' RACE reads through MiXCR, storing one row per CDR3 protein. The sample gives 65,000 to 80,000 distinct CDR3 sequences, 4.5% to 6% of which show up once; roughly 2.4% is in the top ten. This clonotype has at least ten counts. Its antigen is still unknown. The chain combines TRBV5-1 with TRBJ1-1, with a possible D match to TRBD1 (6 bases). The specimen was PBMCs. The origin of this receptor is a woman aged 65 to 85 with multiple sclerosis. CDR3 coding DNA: TGCGCCAGCAGCTTGGGCCTAGACAGGCCGAACACTGAAGCTTTCTTT. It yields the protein CASSLGLDRPNTEAFF.